This TCR beta chain was identified during a study of circulating CD8 cells and anti-PD-1 response in melanoma. About the research overall: Of approximately 13 patients, seven got anti-PD-1 first and six had prior therapy. Responders had complete or partial responses; non-responders had stable or progressive disease.

Four subsets defined by PD-1 and/or TIGIT were sorted from live CD3+CD8+TCRalphabeta+ cells. The V and J ends lost 10 bases and 1 base respectively, with 20 bases between them. The CDR3 loop spans 16 amino acids. From germline, CDR1 is SNHLY and CDR2 FYNNEI. Study findings and constraints: TIGIT repertoires were least diverse, DNEG repertoires most diverse.

TCR libraries were prepared from approximately 15 ng of total RNA with the QIAseq Immune Repertoire TCR panel. A single record per CDR3 protein comes from TCRdb applying MiXCR to the reads. The sample records about 400 distinct CDR3 sequences, around 13% being singletons. For this clonotype: What it binds is unknown.

The chain combines TRBV2 with TRBJ2-1, with D perhaps TRBD2 (6 bases). The material sequenced was CD8+ T cells from PBMCs, taken at baseline or after one month of anti-PD-1 therapy (not recorded which). This clonotype was sampled from a human donor with melanoma. The CDR3 sequence is CANTRGGEGSYNEQFF. CDR3 nucleotides: TGTGCCAACACCCGAGGAGGGGAAGGGTCCTACAATGAGCAGTTCTTC. Together with reference TRBV2 and TRBJ2-1, the CDR3 gives the full variable domain: EPEVTQTPSHQVTQMGQEVILRCVPISNHLYFYWYRQILGQKVEFLVSFYNNEISEKSEIFDDQFSVERPDGSNFTLKIRSTKLEDSAMYFCANTRGGEGSYNEQFFGPGTRLTVL.